One T cell receptor beta chain is described in this entry. Its antigen is as yet unknown. The sample is drawn from a study of T cell responses to AZD1222 COVID-19 vaccine. Study-wide context: Timing groups of about 4 and about 12 weeks for second doses were pooled.

Study-level points and caveats: Spike-specific TCR breadth and depth were elevated following two AZD1222 doses. It was only a handful of AZD1222 recipients who were seropositive at baseline. Repertoires were sampled only after the peak T cell response.

The V gene end was trimmed by 4 bases and the J gene end by 8 bases; junction bases not matched to a gene: 4. CDR3 size: 13 residues. The repertoire was sequenced with immunoSEQ multiplex PCR; TCRdb's copy has only in-frame clones and lacks some. This table holds roughly 180,000 clones, roughly 94% found once. The sequenced sample was peripheral blood, obtained on day 0 of AZD1222 vaccination. The TCR was taken from an adult in good health. This chain links TRBV12-3 or TRBV12-4 with TRBJ2-3; 9 nucleotides align to TRBD1. CDR3 in DNA: TGTGCCAGCAGTTACAGGGGGCCCGGTACGCAGTATTTT. It is translated as CASSYRGPGTQYF.